Presented here are 12 T cell receptor beta chains from one specimen sequenced in a study of T cell repertoires in cytomegalovirus infection. The antigens for these receptors are not known. TCRdb recomputed calls from the reads with MiXCR, one row per CDR3 protein. The sample shows about 920,000 distinct CDR3 sequences, roughly 31% of them seen only once. This specimen consisted of cultured CD8+ T cells from PBMCs, obtained from culture after CMV antigen stimulation. Receptors were obtained from a human donor in good health (CMV status not recorded). Some clones in this sample may be carry-over from other donors' samples.

In this sample, this clonotype turned up a few times. Its ends do not fully match the called genes, so a read error is possible. The rearrangement links TRBV4-3 to TRBJ1-4; no definite D call. CDR1 and CDR2 (germline): LGHNA, YSLEER. This CDR3 has 16 residues. The CDR3 spells CASSQDRSTTNEKPFF. DNA for the CDR3: TGCGCCAGCAGCCAAGACCGAAGCACGACTAATGAAAAACCGTTTTTT.

The rearrangement links TRBV7-9 to TRBJ1-2; D perhaps matches TRBD1 (5 bases). The CDR3 is made up of 11 amino acids. V was clipped by 1 base and J by 10 bases, with 7 bases between them. Germline values: CDR1 SEHNR, CDR2 FQNEAQ (reference sequence). CDR3 loop: CASSLGDSYTF. CDR3 bases: TGTGCCAGCAGCTTAGGGGACTCCTACACCTTC. Looking up the rest from reference TRBV7-9 and TRBJ1-2 gives the full variable domain: DTGVSQNPRHKITKRGQNVTFRCDPISEHNRLYWYRQTLGQGPEFLTYFQNEAQLEKSRLLSDRFSAERPKGSFSTLEIQRTEQGDSAMYLCASSLGDSYTFGSGTRLTVV.

The chain links TRBV5-4 to TRBJ2-5; D may be TRBD1 (6 bases). The ends were cut back, 8 bases at V and 5 bases at J, with 28 bases in the middle. Germline V gene lookup returns CDR1 SGHNT and CDR2 YYREEE (reference sequence). CDR3 length: 17 amino acids. CDR3 DNA sequence: TGTGCCAGTGCCGTTCCTGTGGGACAACCCAGGATGGAGACCCAGTACTTC. Translating gives CASAVPVGQPRMETQYF.

V gene TRBV4-3 combines with J gene TRBJ1-1; the D is unclear. Trimming stripped 2 bases from V and 12 bases from J, with 19 bases between. The CDR3 extends over 14 amino acids. The germline V gene encodes CDR1 LGHNA and CDR2 YSLEER. The CDR3 protein is CASSQIVGEFMTFF. CDR3 nucleotide sequence: TGCGCCAGCAGCCAAATCGTGGGAGAGTTTATGACTTTCTTT.

This clonotype was picked up many times. The rearrangement links TRBV7-6 to TRBJ2-1; D is perhaps TRBD2 (6 bases). The V and J ends lost 5 bases and 3 bases respectively, with 14 bases between them. Germline loops: CDR1 SGHVS, CDR2 FNYEAQ. The CDR3 spans 15 residues. CDR3 sequence: CASSVVGEVYNEQFF. The CDR3 coding sequence is TGTGCCAGCAGCGTAGTGGGGGAGGTCTACAATGAGCAGTTCTTC.

In this sample, this clonotype turned up many times. The chain couples TRBV4-3 to TRBJ2-1, with a weak D call TRBD2 (7 bases). V was cut by 4 bases and J by 7 bases, with 17 bases left in between. The V gene's germline CDR1 is LGHNA and CDR2 YSLEER. There are 15 residues in the CDR3. CDR3 sequence reads: CASSRRGGPGNEQFF. CDR3 nucleotide sequence: TGCGCCAGCAGCCGGAGGGGGGGGCCGGGGAATGAGCAGTTCTTC.

This clonotype showed up many times. The chain has TRBV7-9 and TRBJ2-3; 10 bases map to TRBD1. The length of the CDR3 is 16 residues. Looked up from germline, CDR1 is SEHNR and CDR2 is FQNEAQ (reference sequence). Germline trimming cut 5 bases from V and 0 bases from J; bases unmatched to any gene: 5. The CDR3 sequence: CASSRQGATSTDTQYF. The CDR3 bases are TGTGCCAGCAGCCGACAGGGGGCGACTAGCACAGATACGCAGTATTTT.

Notes on this clonotype: The junction departs from the called germline gene at one end, perhaps through a read error. V gene TRBV7-7 combines with J gene TRBJ2-2; 9 bases map to TRBD2. CDR1 and CDR2 from the germline V gene are SSHAT and FNYEAQ (reference sequence). The CDR3 is 17 residues long. CDR3 nucleotide sequence: TGTGCTAGCAGCTTAGCCCTAGCGGGGTTGGGCATCGGGGAGCTGTTTTTT. Encoded protein: CASSLALAGLGIGELFF.

This clonotype was counted a few times. The chain combines TRBV7-8 with TRBJ1-4; the match to TRBD1 covers 7 bases. V shed 5 bases and J 8 bases; nucleotides not matched to a gene: 8. Germline lookup yields CDR1 SGHVS and CDR2 FQNEAQ. This CDR3 is 14 amino acids long. Here the CDR3 DNA reads TGTGCCAGCAGCCCCTTTGGGACAGACGAAAAACTGTTTTTT. It translates to CASSPFGTDEKLFF. Full variable domain (remainder filled in from reference TRBV7-8 and TRBJ1-4): GAGVSQSPRYKVAKRGQDVALRCDPISGHVSLFWYQQALGQGPEFLTYFQNEAQLDKSGLPSDRFFAERPEGSVSTLKIQRTQQEDSAVYLCASSPFGTDEKLFFGSGTQLSVL.

The chain carries TRBV10-3 and TRBJ2-2; D is unresolved. Germline lookup yields CDR1 ENHRY and CDR2 SYGVKD. V was clipped by 5 bases and J by 0 bases, with 13 bases between them. The CDR3 is 16 amino acids. CDR3 loop: CAISPLTFANTGELFF. In nucleotides, the CDR3 is TGTGCCATCAGTCCGCTGACGTTCGCGAACACCGGGGAGCTGTTTTTT.

This clonotype turned up a few times. The chain carries TRBV7-2 and TRBJ2-7; D may correspond to TRBD1 or TRBD2 (5 bases each). Looked up from germline, CDR1 is SGHTA and CDR2 is FQGNSA. Trimming removed 7 bases at V and 2 bases at J, with 18 bases between. The CDR3 has 15 residues. The CDR3, as DNA: TGTGCCAGCATCCATTGGGACGTCTTACCCTACGAGCAGTACTTC. This codes for CASIHWDVLPYEQYF.

This clonotype showed up just a few times. The genes are TRBV25-1 and TRBJ1-1; TRBD1 aligns across 8 bases. Germline trimming cut 6 bases from V and 3 bases from J; bases unmatched to any gene: 6. Germline V gene data show CDR1 as MGHDK and CDR2 as SYGVNS. The CDR3 totals 14 residues. The CDR3 DNA reads as TGTGCCAGCAGGCACAGGGGGACCGACACTGAAGCTTTCTTT. This encodes CASRHRGTDTEAFF.